These 20 T cell receptor beta chains originate from one sample sequenced in a study of T cells in Graves' hyperthyroidism and ophthalmopathy. The TCR beta CDR3 regions underwent amplification using RNA transcripts as the source. TCR CDR3 regions were first amplified by RT-PCR with HTBI primers. TCRdb processed the multiplex PCR reads anew with MiXCR; each CDR3 protein has one entry. The data show hundreds of thousands of distinct CDR3 sequences, with about 14% seen just once and 25% to 30% held by the top ten. What was sequenced was blood. All receptors derive from a man over 45 with Graves' ophthalmopathy.

This clonotype was found many times. The chain combines TRBV20-1 with TRBJ2-3, with 11 bases lining up with TRBD2. Germline loops: CDR1 DFQATT, CDR2 SNEGSKA (reference sequence). This CDR3 has 16 amino acids. The V gene end was trimmed by 6 bases and the J gene end by 1 base; junction bases not matched to a gene: 9. The CDR3 reads CSARRPGLAGTDTQYF. For the CDR3, the DNA is TGCAGTGCACGAAGACCGGGACTAGCGGGCACAGATACGCAGTATTTT.

At least ten counts were recorded for this clonotype. The chain carries TRBV30 and TRBJ1-1; 9 bases are a match to TRBD1. The germline CDR1 and CDR2 sequences are GTSNPN and SVGIG (reference sequence). The V gene end was trimmed by 5 bases and the J gene end by 4 bases; junction bases not matched to a gene: 5. The CDR3 is made up of 13 amino acids. In DNA form, the CDR3 reads TGTGCCTGGGAAACAGGGGGCGGCACTGAAGCTTTCTTT. Its protein is CAWETGGGTEAFF.

The table lists this clonotype with many counts. The V call is TRBV30, the J call TRBJ2-2, with TRBD2 identical over 7 bases. J gave up 6 bases and V 0 bases, and 7 bases lay outside the gene matches. CDR1 is GTSNPN, CDR2 SVGIG, per germline (reference sequence). The CDR3 extends over 15 amino acids. The chain's CDR3 is CAWSVGGVVAGELFF. DNA of the CDR3: TGTGCCTGGAGTGTTGGGGGGGTAGTTGCCGGGGAGCTGTTTTTT.

This clonotype was counted ten times or more. The rearrangement uses TRBV24-1 and TRBJ1-5; the match to TRBD1 covers 10 bases. J was trimmed by 2 bases and V by 3 bases; bases with no gene match: 0. CDR1 is KGHDR, CDR2 SFDVKD, per germline. This CDR3 is built from 15 residues. The CDR3 protein is CATSDGTGGNQPQHF. As DNA, the CDR3 is TGTGCCACCAGTGATGGGACAGGGGGCAATCAGCCCCAGCATTTT.

This chain connects TRBV19 to TRBJ2-1, with 9 nucleotides matching TRBD2. The CDR3 covers 15 residues. V shed 6 bases, J shed 5 bases, and the junction held 8 bases outside the gene matches. Germline CDR1 and CDR2: LNHDA and SQIVND (reference sequence). The DNA of the CDR3 is TGTGCCAGTAGCCCCATAGCGGGAGAGAACAATGAGCAGTTCTTC. Amino acids: CASSPIAGENNEQFF.

Notes on this clonotype: It may be a read error: a sequence one base away is much more abundant. V usage is TRBV7-6 and J usage is TRBJ2-3, with D perhaps TRBD2 (6 bases). V lost 1 base and J 5 bases, leaving 16 bases between the germline ends. The CDR3 consists of 16 residues. Germline CDR1 reads SGHVS; CDR2 reads FNYEAQ. CDR3 in amino acids: CASSLVLSGVVDTQYF. Here the CDR3 DNA reads TGTGCCAGCAGCTTAGTTCTATCGGGAGTGGTAGATACGCAGTATTTT.

This clonotype turned up a few times. The chain couples TRBV14 to TRBJ2-5; the D is unclear. Germline CDR1 is SGHDN and CDR2 is FVKESK. The CDR3 runs to 16 residues. The V and J ends lost 1 base and 1 base respectively, with 13 bases between them. The CDR3 DNA follows: TGTGCCAGCAGCCAAGGTCTCCACAACCGCCAAGAGACCCAGTACTTC. Translated, it gives CASSQGLHNRQETQYF. Drawing the rest from reference TRBV14 and TRBJ2-5, the complete variable domain is EAGVTQFPSHSVIEKGQTVTLRCDPISGHDNLYWYRRVMGKEIKFLLHFVKESKQDESGMPNNRFLAERTGGTYSTLKVQPAELEDSGVYFCASSQGLHNRQETQYFGPGTRLLVL.

This clonotype was found many times. The V and J genes are TRBV3-1 and TRBJ1-5, with a weak D call TRBD1 (6 bases). Germline CDR1 is LGHDT and CDR2 is YNNKEL (reference sequence). Trimming cost V 3 bases and J 5 bases, with 11 bases left between them. The CDR3 spans 14 residues. The CDR3 loop reads CASSQDSSDQPQHF. The CDR3 DNA is TGTGCCAGCAGCCAGGACAGCAGTGATCAGCCCCAGCATTTT.

This clonotype was seen many times. CDR3 region: CASSLRGLGRETQYF. CDR3 coding DNA: TGTGCCAGCAGCCTAAGGGGCCTAGGGAGAGAGACCCAGTACTTC. The V gene is TRBV7-9, the J gene TRBJ2-5; D tentatively fits TRBD1 or TRBD2 (5 bases each). The CDR3 runs to 15 residues. Germline V gives CDR1 SEHNR, CDR2 FQNEAQ (reference sequence). Trimming stripped 5 bases from V and 4 bases from J, with 17 bases between.

This clonotype has a handful of counts. The gene calls are TRBV10-3 and TRBJ1-1; 11 bases fit TRBD1. This CDR3 is 15 amino acids long. Unmatched junction bases numbered 7, after V lost 4 bases and J lost 6 bases. The germline V gene encodes CDR1 ENHRY and CDR2 SYGVKD. The CDR3 protein is CAISGGTGGFAEAFF. The DNA for the CDR3 is TGTGCCATCAGTGGGGGGACAGGGGGGTTCGCTGAAGCTTTCTTT.

This clonotype has a count of ten or more. The chain combines TRBV29-1 with TRBJ1-1; no clear D. Between the trimmed V and J ends, which lost 3 bases and 2 bases, there was a span of 4 bases. The length of the CDR3 is 11 residues. The V gene's germline CDR1 is SQVTM and CDR2 ANQGSEA. This chain's CDR3 is CSVERNTEAFF. The CDR3, as DNA: TGCAGCGTTGAGAGAAACACTGAAGCTTTCTTT.

This clonotype was counted a few times. The chain employs TRBV24-1 and TRBJ2-1; the match to TRBD2 covers 8 bases. The germline V gene has CDR1 KGHDR and CDR2 SFDVKD. There are 15 residues in the CDR3. The V and J ends lost 3 bases and 8 bases, in that order; junction bases with no gene match: 8. CDR3 protein: CATSDPGGTSHEQFF. The CDR3 nucleotides are TGTGCCACCAGTGATCCGGGAGGGACTTCCCATGAGCAGTTCTTC.

This clonotype appeared a few times. This rearrangement joins TRBV27 to TRBJ2-7; 13 nucleotides match TRBD2. The junction had 14 bases not matched to a gene; V was cut back by 6 bases and J by 0 bases. The CDR3 totals 19 residues. Per germline, CDR1 MNHEY and CDR2 SMNVEV (reference sequence). As DNA, the CDR3 is TGTGCCAGCAGGCAACTGACTAGCGGGAGGAAGGGGAGCTCCTACGAGCAGTACTTC. It is translated as CASRQLTSGRKGSSYEQYF.

This clonotype appeared many times. V usage is TRBV27 and J usage is TRBJ2-1; the D gene could be TRBD1 or TRBD2 (5 bases each). The CDR3 loop spans 15 amino acids. V lost 3 bases, J lost 4 bases, and 13 bases lay in between. Germline loops: CDR1 MNHEY, CDR2 SMNVEV (reference sequence). CDR3 in amino acids: CASSFEGRLYNEQFF. Here the CDR3 DNA reads TGTGCCAGCAGTTTTGAGGGACGTTTATACAATGAGCAGTTCTTC.

The table lists this clonotype with many counts. This chain joins TRBV28 and TRBJ2-3; TRBD1 agrees at 10 bases. This CDR3 contains 15 residues. V shed 4 bases and J 2 bases; nucleotides not matched to a gene: 3. The germline gives CDR1 MDHEN, CDR2 SYDVKM. The CDR3 DNA reads TGTGCCAGCAGTTCGGGACAGGGGAACACAGATACGCAGTATTTT. Protein: CASSSGQGNTDTQYF.

Many counts were recorded for this clonotype. The rearrangement joins TRBV29-1 to TRBJ2-1, with D perhaps matching TRBD2 (6 bases). Germline V gene lookup returns CDR1 SQVTM and CDR2 ANQGSEA. With 6 bases removed from V and 5 bases from J, the gap between germline ends came to 20 bases. This CDR3 spans 15 amino acids. The CDR3 nucleotides read TGCAGCGTACCGATCCGGGACTCGGCAAACAATGAGCAGTTCTTC. Its translation: CSVPIRDSANNEQFF.

This clonotype was observed a handful of times. The chain recombines TRBV12-3 or TRBV12-4 with TRBJ1-1; D might be TRBD1 (5 bases). The V and J ends lost 2 bases and 3 bases respectively, with 7 bases between them. This CDR3 contains 13 residues. The CDR3 sequence is CASSLQGYTEAFF. Here the CDR3 DNA reads TGTGCCAGCAGTTTACAGGGCTACACTGAAGCTTTCTTT.

This chain joins TRBV7-3 and TRBJ2-3; D is unresolved. V was cut by 1 base and J by 9 bases, with 14 bases left in between. CDR3 size: 14 residues. Germline lookup yields CDR1 SGHTA and CDR2 FQGTGA. The CDR3 DNA sequence: TGTGCCAGCAGCTTAATGGGCCTTGAGGCCACGCAGTATTTT. It specifies CASSLMGLEATQYF. Filled out from reference TRBV7-3 and TRBJ2-3, the complete variable domain reads GAGVSQTPSNKVTEKGKYVELRCDPISGHTALYWYRQSLGQGPEFLIYFQGTGAADDSGLPNDRFFAVRPEGSVSTLKIQRTERGDSAVYLCASSLMGLEATQYFGPGTRLTVL.

In its sample, this clonotype was seen many times. The chain links TRBV6-1 to TRBJ2-1, with TRBD1 matching 10 bases. The germline gives CDR1 MNHNS, CDR2 SASEGT. J gave up 2 bases and V 0 bases, and 4 bases lay outside the gene matches. This CDR3 is built from 17 residues. As DNA, the CDR3 is TGTGCCAGCAGTGAAGCGCTAGGGACAGGGGCCTACAATGAGCAGTTCTTC. This encodes CASSEALGTGAYNEQFF.

The chain links TRBV19 to TRBJ2-1; D possibly corresponds to TRBD2 (6 bases). Germline V gene lookup returns CDR1 LNHDA and CDR2 SQIVND (reference sequence). Trimming stripped 8 bases from V and 5 bases from J, with 16 bases between. This CDR3 has 14 residues. In DNA form, the CDR3 reads TGTGCCAGTTCCGGGACTTTACTGCACAATGAGCAGTTCTTC. Amino acids: CASSGTLLHNEQFF.